The clone carrying this TCR beta chain was counted only a few times. The antigen is not known. V lost 3 bases to trimming and J lost 3 bases; unmatched junction nucleotides: 9. Germline V CDR1 and CDR2: LGHNA, YNFKEQ. The length of the CDR3 is 17 residues. This sample was included in a study of beta chain features in type 1 diabetes. About the research overall: Across every sample, approximately 110,000,000 sorted cells were examined in total.

Regarding the study as a whole: PCR might show a preference for shorter templates, equally across patients and controls. Diminished insertions and augmented deletions at VDJ junctions characterized type 1 diabetes patients. The similarity of naive, central memory and Treg TCRB repertoires appeared greater among patients than among healthy donors.

cDNA synthesis used the whole RNA isolate, giving expressed TCRB sequences. Profiled with immunoSEQ multiplex PCR; TCRdb holds only in-frame clones, not every one. Seen here are 350,000 to 400,000 clones, about 14% observed once, and the top ten hold approximately 0.02%. The rearrangement uses TRBV4-2 and TRBJ2-7, with 12 bases matching TRBD2. The sequenced sample consisted of naive CD4+ T cells from blood. This TCR derives from a young woman in good health. CDR3 in DNA: TGTGCCAGCAGCCAGGGCCTGACTAGCGGGAGTATCTACGAGCAGTACTTC. It translates to CASSQGLTSGSIYEQYF.